This entry concerns a single T cell receptor (beta chain). Its antigen is not known. The sample belongs to a study of shared clonotypes between healthy human individuals. Using immunoSEQ multiplex PCR, the repertoire was profiled, and TCRdb retains in-frame clones only, with some absent. The data contain about 1.5 million clones, roughly 96% of them seen just once; the ten biggest clones take up 0.95% to 1.5%. The study, taken as a whole, reports: Enrolling few donors narrowed the genetic and exposure-history diversity that was represented. Researchers sampled only blood; tissue repertoires likely differ.

The length of the CDR3 is 14 residues. CDR1 and CDR2 (germline): MRHNA, SNTAGT. With 5 bases clipped from V and 1 base from J, the junction kept 3 bases outside the gene matches. This clonotype was obtained from a man aged 25 to 45 in good health. The material sequenced was naive CD4+ T cells sorted from blood. Subset of the sample: CD45RA+ positively selected. The chain uses TRBV6-4 and TRBJ2-3; 7 nucleotides align to TRBD2. The chain's CDR3 is CASSPSGRTDTQYF. The DNA for the CDR3 is TGTGCCAGCAGTCCTAGCGGCCGCACAGATACGCAGTATTTT.